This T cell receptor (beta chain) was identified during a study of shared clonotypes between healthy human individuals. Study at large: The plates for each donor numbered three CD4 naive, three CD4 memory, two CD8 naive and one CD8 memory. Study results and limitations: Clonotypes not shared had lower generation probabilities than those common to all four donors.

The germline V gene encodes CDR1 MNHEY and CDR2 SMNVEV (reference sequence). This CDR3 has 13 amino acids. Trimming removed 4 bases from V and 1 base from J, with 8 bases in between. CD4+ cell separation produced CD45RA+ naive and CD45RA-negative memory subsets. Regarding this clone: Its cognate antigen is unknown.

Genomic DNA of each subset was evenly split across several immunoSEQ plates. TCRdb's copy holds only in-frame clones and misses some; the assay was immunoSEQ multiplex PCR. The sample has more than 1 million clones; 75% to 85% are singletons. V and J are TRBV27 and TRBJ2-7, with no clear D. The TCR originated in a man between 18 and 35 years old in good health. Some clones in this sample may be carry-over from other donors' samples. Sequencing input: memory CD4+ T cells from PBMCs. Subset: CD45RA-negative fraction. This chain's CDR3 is CASSSVRSYEQYF. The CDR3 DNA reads TGTGCCAGCAGTTCGGTCAGATCCTACGAGCAGTACTTC.